The present TCR beta chain was sequenced within a study of T cells in Graves' hyperthyroidism and ophthalmopathy. For this clonotype: A much larger clone differs from this one at a single base, so this may be a read error.

Using RNA transcripts as the source, TCR beta CDR3 regions were amplified. With the HTBI primer set, the TCR CDR3 went through a first round of RT-PCR. Using its own MiXCR run on the multiplex PCR reads, TCRdb lists one record per CDR3 protein. The data hold 500,000 to 550,000 distinct CDR3 sequences, with about 20% observed a single time. Source material: blood. The origin of this receptor is a man in his forties with Graves' ophthalmopathy.

The CDR3: CASSPPNSYNEQSF. Here the CDR3 DNA reads TGTGCCAGCAGCCCTCCTAACTCCTACAATGAGCAGTCCTTC. The chain recombines TRBV7-2 with TRBJ2-1, with D uncertain. The CDR3 consists of 14 residues. CDR1 is SGHTA and CDR2 is FQGNSA in the germline V gene.